This TCR beta chain is drawn from a study of shared clonotypes between healthy human individuals. Looking at the study overall: The people who gave samples were two women and a few men aged 18 to 49. A donor's plate count was three for CD4 naive and three for CD4 memory; CD8 naive had two and CD8 memory one. Study-level points and caveats: Depth was large, yet rarefaction showed that sorted-subset sequencing was incomplete. Investigators expected sequencing depth to affect clonotype sharing among donors.

The V end lost 3 bases, the J end lost 13 bases, and 15 bases lay between the germline ends. The germline gives CDR1 SNHLY, CDR2 FYNNEI. The CDR3 has 12 residues. With regard to this clone: Its target is unknown.

The data were produced by immunoSEQ multiplex PCR, yet TCRdb's version contains in-frame clones alone and is incomplete. The sample holds approximately 700,000 clones, around 73% seen once. The gene calls are TRBV2 and TRBJ2-5; perhaps TRBD1 as D (6 bases). The TCR was taken from a woman in her twenties or thirties in good health. The sequencing sample was made of memory CD4+ T cells sorted from blood. Subset denoted: CD45RA-negative fraction. The CDR3 DNA sequence: TGTGCCAGCAGTGAGCAGAGGGGACATCTGTACTTC. It encodes CASSEQRGHLYF.